The entry that follows covers one TCR beta chain sequence. Its specificity is not known. The data are from a study of shared clonotypes between healthy human individuals. In the study overall: Three CD4 naive, three CD4 memory, two CD8 naive and one CD8 memory plate were used per donor. Whole-study results and caveats: Sampling included only blood; tissue repertoires likely differ. In contrast to clonotypes shared by all four donors, non-shared clonotypes had lower generation probabilities.

Measured with immunoSEQ multiplex PCR; TCRdb has only the in-frame clones, and not every one. Of over a million clones in the sample, more than 75% were seen once. The CDR3 totals 15 residues. From germline, CDR1 is MDHEN and CDR2 SYDVKM. V lost 7 bases, J lost 2 bases, and 12 bases lay in between. The chain has TRBV28 and TRBJ2-6; TRBD1 or TRBD2 may be the D gene (6 bases each). The TCR comes from a man between 18 and 35 years old in good health. Some clones in this sample may be carry-over from other donors' samples. Sequenced: memory CD4+ T cells from PBMCs. Indicated subset: CD45RA-negative fraction. Here the CDR3 reads CASTLGGAGANVLTF. DNA of the CDR3: TGTGCCAGCACCTTGGGGGGCGCTGGGGCCAACGTCCTGACTTTC.